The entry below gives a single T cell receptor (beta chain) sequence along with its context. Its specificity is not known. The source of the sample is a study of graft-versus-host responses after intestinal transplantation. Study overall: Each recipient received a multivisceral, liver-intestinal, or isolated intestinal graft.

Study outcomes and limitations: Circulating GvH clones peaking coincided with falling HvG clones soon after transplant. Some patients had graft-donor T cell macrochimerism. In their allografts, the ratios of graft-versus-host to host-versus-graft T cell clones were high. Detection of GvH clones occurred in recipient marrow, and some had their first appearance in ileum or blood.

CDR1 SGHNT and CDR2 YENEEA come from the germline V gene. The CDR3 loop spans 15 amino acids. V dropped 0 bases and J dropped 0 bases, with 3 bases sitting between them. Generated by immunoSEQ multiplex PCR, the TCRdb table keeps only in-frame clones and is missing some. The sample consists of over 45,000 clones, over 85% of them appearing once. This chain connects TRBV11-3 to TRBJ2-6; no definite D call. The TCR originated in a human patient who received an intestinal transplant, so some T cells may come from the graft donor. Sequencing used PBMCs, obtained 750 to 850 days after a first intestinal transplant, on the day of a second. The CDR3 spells CASSLDRSGANVLTF. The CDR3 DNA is TGTGCCAGCAGCTTAGACCGCTCTGGGGCCAACGTCCTGACTTTC.